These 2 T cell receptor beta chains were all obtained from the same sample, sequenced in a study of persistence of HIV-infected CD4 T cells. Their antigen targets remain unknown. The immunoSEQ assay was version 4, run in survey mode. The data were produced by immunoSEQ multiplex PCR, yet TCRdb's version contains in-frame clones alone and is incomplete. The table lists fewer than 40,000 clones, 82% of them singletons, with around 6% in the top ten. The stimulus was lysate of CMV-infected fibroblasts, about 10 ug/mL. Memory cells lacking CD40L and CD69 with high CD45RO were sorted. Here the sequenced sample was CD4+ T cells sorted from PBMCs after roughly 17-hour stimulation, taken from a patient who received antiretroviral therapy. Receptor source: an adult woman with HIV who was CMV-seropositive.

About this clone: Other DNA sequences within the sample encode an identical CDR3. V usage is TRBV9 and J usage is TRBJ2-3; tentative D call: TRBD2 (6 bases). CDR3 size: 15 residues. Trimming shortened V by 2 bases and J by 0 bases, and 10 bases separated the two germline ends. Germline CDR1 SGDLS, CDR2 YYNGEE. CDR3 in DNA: TGTGCCAGCAGCGTTAGCGGAACTAGCACAGATACGCAGTATTTT. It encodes CASSVSGTSTDTQYF. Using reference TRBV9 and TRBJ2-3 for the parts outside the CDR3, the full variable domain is DSGVTQTPKHLITATGQRVTLRCSPRSGDLSVYWYQQSLDQGLQFLIQYYNGEERAKGNILERFSAQQFPDLHSELNLSSLELGDSALYFCASSVSGTSTDTQYFGPGTRLTVL.

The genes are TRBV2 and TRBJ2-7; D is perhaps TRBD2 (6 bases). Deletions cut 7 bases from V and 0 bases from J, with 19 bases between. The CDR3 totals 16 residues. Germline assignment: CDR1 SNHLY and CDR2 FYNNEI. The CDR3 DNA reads TGTGCCAGCACCCTGAATTTACCGGGAGTCTCCTACGAGCAGTACTTC. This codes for CASTLNLPGVSYEQYF.